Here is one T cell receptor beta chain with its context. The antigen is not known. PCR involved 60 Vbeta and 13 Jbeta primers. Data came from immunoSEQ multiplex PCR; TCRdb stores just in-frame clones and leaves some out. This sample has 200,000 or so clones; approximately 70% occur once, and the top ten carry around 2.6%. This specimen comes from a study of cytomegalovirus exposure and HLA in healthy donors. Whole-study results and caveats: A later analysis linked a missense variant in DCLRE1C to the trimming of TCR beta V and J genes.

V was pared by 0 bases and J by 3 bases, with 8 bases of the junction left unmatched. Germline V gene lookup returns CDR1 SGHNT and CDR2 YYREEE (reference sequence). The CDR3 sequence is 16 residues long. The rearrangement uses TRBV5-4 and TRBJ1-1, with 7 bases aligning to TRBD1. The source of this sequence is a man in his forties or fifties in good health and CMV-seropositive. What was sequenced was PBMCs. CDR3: CASSLDRGPYYTEAFF. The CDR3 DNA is TGTGCCAGCAGCTTGGACAGGGGCCCTTACTACACTGAAGCTTTCTTT.